The rows below give T cell receptor beta chains drawn from one sample of a study of beta chain features in type 1 diabetes. Clones were read by immunoSEQ multiplex PCR, and TCRdb kept only the in-frame ones, dropping some. The sample lists approximately 340,000 clones; about 14% were seen once. The material sequenced was naive CD4+ T cells from blood. These receptors were obtained from a woman younger than 35 in good health. Each CDR3 is given with its conserved first and last residue. The D gene is left open where the match is weak. Rows may omit the clone size; those that give it use once, few, many or a size class.

TGTGCCAGCAGCGCAGGCACAGGGGTGAGGGAGCAGTTCTTC	CASSAGTGVREQFF	TRBD1	few	TRBV5-4	TRBJ2-1
TGTGCCAGCAGGGAGCTTGACGAAGCCTACAATGAGCAGTTCTTC	CASRELDEAYNEQFF	.	few	TRBV2	TRBJ2-1
TGTGCCAGCAGCTTGGTAGGGACAGAACCCTACGAGCAGTACTTC	CASSLVGTEPYEQYF	TRBD1	few	TRBV5-4	TRBJ2-7
TGTGCCAGCAGTTCCACAGGGGTGGCAGGCGAGACCCAGTACTTC	CASSSTGVAGETQYF	TRBD1	few	TRBV28	TRBJ2-5
TGCGCCAGCAGCCCGGGGAGGGAACGATATACGCAGTATTTT	CASSPGRERYTQYF	TRBD2	.	TRBV5-1	TRBJ2-3
TGTGCCAGCAGTTCTACAGGGGAGAGCGATGGCTACACCTTC	CASSSTGESDGYTF	TRBD1	.	TRBV28	TRBJ1-2
TGTGCCTGGAGTAAGACAGCAGATACGCAGTATTTT	CAWSKTADTQYF	.	few	TRBV30	TRBJ2-3
TGTGCCTGGAGTGTCCCGGGGATGAACACTGAAGCTTTCTTT	CAWSVPGMNTEAFF	.	few	TRBV30	TRBJ1-1
TGTGCCTGGAGTGTACTGATCGGTGAGCAGTTCTTC	CAWSVLIGEQFF	.	few	TRBV30	TRBJ2-1
TGCGCCAGCAGCCAAGAATTAGTGCCCTACAATGAGCAGTTCTTC	CASSQELVPYNEQFF	.	few	TRBV4-1	TRBJ2-1
TGTGCCAGCAGCTTGACAGGGGCGAACACTGAAGCTTTCTTT	CASSLTGANTEAFF	TRBD1	.	TRBV7-9	TRBJ1-1
TGCGCCAGCAGCTTGGGCCTTCTAGCGGGAGTTAGTTCTTACGAGCAGTACTTC	CASSLGLLAGVSSYEQYF	TRBD2	.	TRBV5-1	TRBJ2-7
TGTGCCAGTAGAGCAGGGATAAGTCAGCCCCAGCATTTT	CASRAGISQPQHF	.	.	TRBV19	TRBJ1-5
TGTGCCAGCAGCTTAGTGGGGCGGAGCACAGATACGCAGTATTTT	CASSLVGRSTDTQYF	.	.	TRBV11-2	TRBJ2-3
TGCAGCGTTGGCAGGGCACATGAGCAGTTCTTC	CSVGRAHEQFF	.	.	TRBV29-1	TRBJ2-1
TGCGCCAGCAGCCATGCAAGGGGACAGGGAACACATACGCAGTATTTT	CASSHARGQGTHTQYF	TRBD1	.	TRBV4-3	TRBJ2-3
TGTGCCTGGGGACATGAAGCTTTCTTT	CAWGHEAFF	.	few	TRBV30	TRBJ1-1
TGTGCCAGCAGTTTGCATCGGCAGGGACTCGACTACACCTTC	CASSLHRQGLDYTF	.	.	TRBV27	TRBJ1-2
TGTGCCACTAACGGGAGGCTTGGTGATACGCAGTATTTT	CATNGRLGDTQYF	TRBD2	few	TRBV27	TRBJ2-3
TGTGCCTGGAGTTTTCGGACAGGGATGGGTCAGCCCCAGCATTTT	CAWSFRTGMGQPQHF	TRBD1	.	TRBV30	TRBJ1-5
TGCGCCAGCAGCCAAGATAGAACGGTCTACGAGCAGTACTTC	CASSQDRTVYEQYF	.	.	TRBV4-3	TRBJ2-7
TGTGCCAGCAGCTTAGTAACTAGCGCCTCGGGGGAGCAGTACTTC	CASSLVTSASGEQYF	TRBD2	few	TRBV7-8	TRBJ2-7
TGTGCCAGCAGCTCATCAAAAGAGACCCAGTACTTC	CASSSSKETQYF	.	.	TRBV7-9	TRBJ2-5
TGTGCCTGGGGGGGTGGACTAGCGGCAGATACGCAGTATTTT	CAWGGGLAADTQYF	TRBD2	few	TRBV30	TRBJ2-3
TGCAGTGCTAGACCTCTCTACGAGCAGTACTTC	CSARPLYEQYF	.	few	TRBV20-1	TRBJ2-7